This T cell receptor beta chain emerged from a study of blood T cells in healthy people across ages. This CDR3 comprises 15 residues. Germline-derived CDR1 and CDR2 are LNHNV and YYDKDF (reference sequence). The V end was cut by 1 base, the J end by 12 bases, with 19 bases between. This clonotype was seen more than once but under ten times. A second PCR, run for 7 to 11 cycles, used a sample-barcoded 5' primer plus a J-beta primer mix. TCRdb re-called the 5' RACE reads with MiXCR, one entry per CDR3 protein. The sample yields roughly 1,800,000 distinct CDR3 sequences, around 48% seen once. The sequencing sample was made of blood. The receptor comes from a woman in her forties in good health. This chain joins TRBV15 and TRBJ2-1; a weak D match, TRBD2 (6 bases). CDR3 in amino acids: CATSRAGGVAVVQFF. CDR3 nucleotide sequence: TGTGCCACCAGCAGAGCAGGCGGGGTTGCCGTCGTGCAGTTCTTC. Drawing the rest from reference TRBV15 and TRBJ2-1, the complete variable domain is DAMVIQNPRYQVTQFGKPVTLSCSQTLNHNVMYWYQQKSSQAPKLLFHYYDKDFNNEADTPDNFQSRRPNTSFCFLDIRSPGLGDTAMYLCATSRAGGVAVVQFFGPGTRLTVL.